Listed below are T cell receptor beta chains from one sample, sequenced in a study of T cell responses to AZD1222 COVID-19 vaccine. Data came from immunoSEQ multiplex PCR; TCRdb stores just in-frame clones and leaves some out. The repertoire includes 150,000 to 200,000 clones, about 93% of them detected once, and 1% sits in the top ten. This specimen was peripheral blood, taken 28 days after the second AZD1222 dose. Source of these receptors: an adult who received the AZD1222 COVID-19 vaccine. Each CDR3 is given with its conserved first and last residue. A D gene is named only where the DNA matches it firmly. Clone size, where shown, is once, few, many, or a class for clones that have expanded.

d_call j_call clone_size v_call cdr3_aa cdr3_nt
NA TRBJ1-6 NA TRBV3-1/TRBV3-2 CASRIQGGDSPLHF TGTGCCAGCAGGATACAGGGCGGGGATTCACCCCTCCACTTT
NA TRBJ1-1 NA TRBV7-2 CASSLGNLNTEAFF TGTGCCAGCAGCTTAGGCAATCTGAACACTGAAGCTTTCTTT
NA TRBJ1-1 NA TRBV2 CASRNRLRDTEAFF TGTGCCAGCAGGAATCGGCTTCGGGACACTGAAGCTTTCTTT
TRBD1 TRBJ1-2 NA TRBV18 CASSPEGTGVESGYTF TGTGCCAGCTCACCTGAGGGAACAGGGGTCGAAAGTGGCTACACCTTC
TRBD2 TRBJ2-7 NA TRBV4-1 CASSTYIGTSGGNEQYF TGCGCCAGCAGCACCTACATAGGGACTAGCGGGGGTAACGAGCAGTACTTC
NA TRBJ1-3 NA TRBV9 CASNLGGSGNTIYF TGTGCCAGCAACCTAGGGGGGTCTGGAAACACCATATATTTT
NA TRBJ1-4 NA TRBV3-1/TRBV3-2 CASRTNGVKGQLFF TGTGCCAGCAGGACCAATGGGGTTAAGGGGCAACTGTTTTTT
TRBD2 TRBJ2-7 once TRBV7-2 CASSPNTAQRGREQYF TGTGCCAGCAGCCCTAACACAGCCCAGCGGGGTCGCGAGCAGTACTTC
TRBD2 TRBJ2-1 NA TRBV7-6 CASSPRLAGGHNEQFF TGTGCCAGCAGCCCTCGACTAGCGGGGGGCCACAATGAGCAGTTCTTC
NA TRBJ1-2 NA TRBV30 CACTTLTGYGYTF TGTGCCTGTACTACCCTGACCGGGTATGGCTACACCTTC
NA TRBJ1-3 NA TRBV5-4 CASSLGGSGGSGNTIYF TGTGCCAGCAGCTTGGGGGGCAGCGGGGGCTCTGGAAACACCATATATTTT
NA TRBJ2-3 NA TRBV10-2 CASSDEEDLDTQYF TGCGCCAGCAGTGATGAGGAAGACTTAGATACGCAGTATTTT
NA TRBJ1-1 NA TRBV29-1 CSVWGAGGTEAFF TGCAGCGTTTGGGGAGCGGGCGGAACTGAAGCTTTCTTT
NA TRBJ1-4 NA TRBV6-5 CASRDISTNEKLFF TGTGCCAGCAGGGACATCTCAACTAATGAAAAACTGTTTTTT